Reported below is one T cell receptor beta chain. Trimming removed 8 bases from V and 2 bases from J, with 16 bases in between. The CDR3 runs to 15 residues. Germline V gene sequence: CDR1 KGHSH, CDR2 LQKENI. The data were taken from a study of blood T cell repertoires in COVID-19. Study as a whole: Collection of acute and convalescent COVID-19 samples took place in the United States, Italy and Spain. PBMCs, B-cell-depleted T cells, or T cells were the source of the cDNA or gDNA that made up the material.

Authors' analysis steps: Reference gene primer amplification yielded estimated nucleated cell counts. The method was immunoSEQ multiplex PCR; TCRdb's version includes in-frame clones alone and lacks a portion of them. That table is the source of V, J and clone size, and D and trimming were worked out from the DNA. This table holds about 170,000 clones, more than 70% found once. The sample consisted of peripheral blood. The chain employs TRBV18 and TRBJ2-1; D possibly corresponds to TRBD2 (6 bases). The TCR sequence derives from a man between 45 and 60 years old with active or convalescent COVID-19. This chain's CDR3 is CASIPPPGAYNEQFF. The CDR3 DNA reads TGTGCCAGCATCCCCCCCCCGGGAGCCTACAATGAGCAGTTCTTC.